These 11 T cell receptor beta chains came from one sample sequenced in a study of blood T cell repertoires in COVID-19. The data were produced by immunoSEQ multiplex PCR, yet TCRdb's version contains in-frame clones alone and is incomplete. This sample has around 260,000 clones, with approximately 86% found just once. Sequenced sample: peripheral blood. These receptors came from a man aged 30 to 39 with active or convalescent COVID-19.

The chain recombines TRBV7-7 with TRBJ2-5; TRBD1 agrees at 8 bases. With 3 bases clipped from V and 5 bases from J, the junction kept 5 bases outside the gene matches. The CDR3 totals 14 residues. Germline loops: CDR1 SSHAT, CDR2 FNYEAQ (reference sequence). CDR3 coding DNA: TGTGCCAGCAGCTTCAATGGGGACAGGGAGACCCAGTACTTC. This translates into CASSFNGDRETQYF.

The chain recombines TRBV18 with TRBJ1-2, with a tentative D call TRBD1 (6 bases). The CDR3 totals 15 residues. Trimming pared 3 bases from V and 4 bases from J, leaving 15 bases between. In germline, CDR1 is KGHSH, CDR2 LQKENI. In DNA form, the CDR3 reads TGTGCCAGCTCACCTCTCGCAGGGGAGAGCTATGGCTACACCTTC. Its protein product is CASSPLAGESYGYTF. The full variable domain, with the rest looked up from reference TRBV18 and TRBJ1-2, is NAGVMQNPRHLVRRRGQEARLRCSPMKGHSHVYWYRQLPEEGLKFMVYLQKENIIDESGMPKERFSAEFPKEGPSILRIQQVVRGDSAAYFCASSPLAGESYGYTFGSGTRLTVV.

J is TRBJ1-1 and V is TRBV2; tentative D call: TRBD1 (5 bases). Trimming left V 7 bases short and J 7 bases short, with 10 bases between. CDR3 length: 11 residues. The germline CDR1 and CDR2 sequences are SNHLY and FYNNEI. In nucleotides, the CDR3 is TGTGCCAGCACGGTGGACATTGAAGCTTTCTTT. Its protein product is CASTVDIEAFF.

J is TRBJ1-1 and V is TRBV9; 7 bases line up with TRBD1. The length of the CDR3 is 15 residues. Germline V lookup: CDR1 SGDLS, CDR2 YYNGEE. J was trimmed by 1 base and V by 3 bases; bases with no gene match: 6. CDR3 amino acids: CASSDSGTENTEAFF. The CDR3 nucleotides read TGTGCCAGCAGCGACTCCGGGACAGAGAACACTGAAGCTTTCTTT.

The CDR3, as DNA: TGTGCCAGCAGTGTCGACAGGGGGCTTCAAGAGACCCAGTACTTC. Translation: CASSVDRGLQETQYF. This sequence joins TRBV2 and TRBJ2-5; TRBD1 aligns across 10 bases. Trimming at V came to 4 bases and at J to 2 bases, leaving 4 bases not matched to a gene. CDR1 is SNHLY and CDR2 is FYNNEI in the germline V gene. This CDR3 comprises 15 residues.

This sequence joins TRBV13 and TRBJ1-5; 7 bases map to TRBD1. J lost 4 bases, V lost 5 bases, and 5 bases had no gene match. The CDR3 runs to 14 residues. Germline CDR1 and CDR2: PRHDT and FYEKMQ (reference sequence). Here the CDR3 DNA reads TGTGCCAGCAGCCTCGGGACAGCGAATCAGCCCCAGCATTTT. Amino acid sequence: CASSLGTANQPQHF.

The chain employs TRBV5-8 and TRBJ1-6, with 10 bases fitting TRBD1. With V trimmed by 3 bases and J by 3 bases, 9 bases remained unmatched. Looked up from germline, CDR1 is SGHTS and CDR2 is YDEGEE. This CDR3 region has 18 residues. The CDR3 loop is CASSSHSGTGVYNSPLHF. The CDR3 bases are TGTGCCAGCAGCTCTCACTCCGGGACAGGGGTCTATAATTCACCCCTCCACTTT.

The rearrangement links TRBV5-1 to TRBJ2-1, with a possible D match to TRBD1 (5 bases). V was pared by 0 bases and J by 0 bases, with 7 bases between. This CDR3 is built from 15 residues. Germline V gene data show CDR1 as SGHRS and CDR2 as YFSETQ. CDR3 region: CASSLATDSYNEQFF. Written as DNA, the CDR3 is TGCGCCAGCAGCTTGGCGACAGACTCCTACAATGAGCAGTTCTTC.

Here the CDR3 DNA reads TGTGCCAGTAGTCCGCAGGGGGAGGTCTATGGCTACACCTTC. It encodes CASSPQGEVYGYTF. The chain carries TRBV19 and TRBJ1-2; 7 bases agree with TRBD1. V trimming: 5 bases; J trimming: 4 bases; junction bases outside the gene matches: 7. The CDR3 consists of 14 residues. CDR1 and CDR2 from the germline V gene are LNHDA and SQIVND (reference sequence).

The CDR3 loop is CASSDQRGYNTGELFF. Here the CDR3 DNA reads TGTGCCAGCAGTGACCAGCGGGGATACAACACCGGGGAGCTGTTTTTT. This chain connects TRBV2 to TRBJ2-2; TRBD2 matches at 7 bases. CDR3 length: 16 residues. Per germline, CDR1 SNHLY and CDR2 FYNNEI. After removal of 3 bases from V and 2 bases from J, the junction contained 6 bases not matched to a gene. The variable domain in full, with the rest retrieved from reference TRBV2 and TRBJ2-2, is EPEVTQTPSHQVTQMGQEVILRCVPISNHLYFYWYRQILGQKVEFLVSFYNNEISEKSEIFDDQFSVERPDGSNFTLKIRSTKLEDSAMYFCASSDQRGYNTGELFFGEGSRLTVL.

A single count supports this clone. The rearrangement uses TRBV3-1 (or the pseudogene TRBV3-2) and TRBJ1-4; 8 bases map to TRBD1. CDR3 length: 15 amino acids. V shed 1 base and J 8 bases; nucleotides not matched to a gene: 6. CDR1 LGHDT and CDR2 YNNKEL come from the germline V gene (reference sequence). The CDR3 spells CASSQVRQGKEKLFF. The CDR3 nucleotides read TGTGCCAGCAGCCAAGTAAGACAGGGGAAGGAAAAACTGTTTTTT.